Included here is one T cell receptor beta chain sequence, with context. Per the original methods: Amplification of reference gene primers provided the estimated nucleated cell counts. Some clones are missing from TCRdb's copy, which holds only in-frame ones; the method was immunoSEQ multiplex PCR. The DNA gave D and trimming, while V, J and clone size come from that table. The sample has around 40,000 clones; roughly nine tenths are singletons. This sample stems from a study of blood T cell repertoires in COVID-19. Study-level background: Some COVID-19 samples were acute and others convalescent; all came from the United States, Italy and Spain. Nucleic acid was either cDNA or gDNA, and it came from T cells, B-cell-depleted T cells, or PBMCs.

Trimming removed 6 bases at V and 6 bases at J, with 8 bases between. Per the germline V gene, CDR1 is SEHNR and CDR2 is FQNEAQ (reference sequence). CDR3 length: 12 amino acids. This TCR was sampled from a man in his thirties or forties with active or convalescent COVID-19. The sequenced sample was peripheral blood. The rearrangement links TRBV7-9 to TRBJ2-2, with D possibly matching TRBD2 (5 bases). CDR3 protein: CASSKRAGELFF. The CDR3 region has the DNA TGTGCCAGCAGTAAGAGGGCCGGGGAGCTGTTTTTT.